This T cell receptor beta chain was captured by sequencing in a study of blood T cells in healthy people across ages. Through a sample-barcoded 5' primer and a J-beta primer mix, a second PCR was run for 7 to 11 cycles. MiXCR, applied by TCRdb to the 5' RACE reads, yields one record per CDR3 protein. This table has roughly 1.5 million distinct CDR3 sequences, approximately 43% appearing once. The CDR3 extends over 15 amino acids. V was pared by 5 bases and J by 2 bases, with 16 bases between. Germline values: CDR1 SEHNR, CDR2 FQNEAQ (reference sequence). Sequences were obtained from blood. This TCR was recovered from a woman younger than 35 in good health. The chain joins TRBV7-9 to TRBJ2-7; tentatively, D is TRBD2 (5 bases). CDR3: CASSDGLFGAYEQYF. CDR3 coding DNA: TGTGCCAGCAGCGACGGTCTTTTCGGGGCCTACGAGCAGTACTTC.